This entry lists 12 T cell receptor beta chains sequenced from one sample in a study of cytomegalovirus exposure and HLA in healthy donors. Primers for the PCR totalled 60 Vbeta and 13 Jbeta. The protocol was immunoSEQ multiplex PCR, while the TCRdb copy is restricted to in-frame clones and leaves out a portion. The table lists about 130,000 clones, around 8.5% of them singletons. The sequenced sample consisted of PBMCs. All receptors derive from a man aged 40-50 years in good health and CMV-seronegative.

This clone turned up a few times. The chain is built from TRBV7-2 and TRBJ1-2; 8 bases fit TRBD1. Trimming took 5 bases from V and 3 from J; bases not matched to a gene: 2. This CDR3 has 13 amino acids. CDR1 SGHTA and CDR2 FQGNSA come from the germline V gene. The CDR3 DNA reads TGTGCCAGCAGCCCACAGGGGGACTATGGCTACACCTTC. It specifies CASSPQGDYGYTF.

This clone came up a few times. The chain links TRBV5-1 to TRBJ2-5; TRBD1 aligns across 8 bases. V shed 4 bases and J 1 base; nucleotides not matched to a gene: 6. Germline CDR1 reads SGHRS; CDR2 reads YFSETQ. The CDR3 is made up of 15 amino acids. The CDR3 bases are TGCGCCAGCAGCGCGGGACAGGCAACCCAAGAGACCCAGTACTTC. Translated, it gives CASSAGQATQETQYF. Supplemented by reference TRBV5-1 and TRBJ2-5, the full variable domain reads KAGVTQTPRYLIKTRGQQVTLSCSPISGHRSVSWYQQTPGQGLQFLFEYFSETQRNKGNFPGRFSGRQFSNSRSEMNVSTLELGDSALYLCASSAGQATQETQYFGPGTRLLVL.

The chain joins TRBV29-1 to TRBJ2-2, with a tentative D call TRBD2 (6 bases). Germline assignment: CDR1 SQVTM and CDR2 ANQGSEA. The ends were cut back, 0 bases at V and 6 bases at J, with 14 bases in the middle. The length of the CDR3 is 15 residues. CDR3 nucleotides: TGCAGCGTTGAAGATCGCTACGGGAGCTCCGGGGAGCTGTTTTTT. Its translation: CSVEDRYGSSGELFF.

This clone was recorded a few times. The J gene is TRBJ1-2, the V gene TRBV19, with TRBD1 matching 9 bases. There are 15 residues in the CDR3. V was clipped by 6 bases and J by 6 bases; unmatched bases: 11. Per germline, CDR1 LNHDA and CDR2 SQIVND (reference sequence). The CDR3 loop reads CASRRGTGQGHGYTF. In DNA, the CDR3 is TGTGCCAGTAGGAGGGGAACCGGACAGGGGCATGGCTACACCTTC.

The chain uses TRBV7-9 and TRBJ1-5, with D possibly TRBD1 on 5 matching bases. CDR3 length: 14 amino acids. V was clipped by 5 bases and J by 5 bases, with 13 bases between them. Germline lookup yields CDR1 SEHNR and CDR2 FQNEAQ (reference sequence). The CDR3 protein is CASSDHRTDQPQHF. The CDR3 bases are TGTGCCAGCAGCGACCACAGGACCGATCAGCCCCAGCATTTT.

This clone has just a few counts. J is TRBJ2-2 and V is TRBV30; a weak D match, TRBD2 (6 bases). The CDR3 extends over 13 amino acids. V was pared by 1 base and J by 7 bases, with 10 bases between. Germline CDR1 GTSNPN, CDR2 SVGIG (reference sequence). This CDR3 reads CAWSGGVGGELFF. In DNA form, the CDR3 reads TGTGCCTGGAGTGGGGGGGTTGGCGGGGAGCTGTTTTTT.

This clone was counted only a few times. The chain has TRBV7-9 and TRBJ2-4; 10 bases are shared with TRBD1. Germline assignment: CDR1 SEHNR and CDR2 FQNEAQ (reference sequence). This CDR3 comprises 17 residues. The V and J ends lost 1 base and 7 bases, in that order; junction bases with no gene match: 10. The CDR3, as DNA: TGTGCCAGCAGCTTAGTCGCCGGAGGGACAGGGGTTAACATTCAGTACTTC. Amino acid sequence: CASSLVAGGTGVNIQYF.

This chain joins TRBV9 and TRBJ2-5, with TRBD1 as a possible D gene (6 bases). Germline lookup yields CDR1 SGDLS and CDR2 YYNGEE. The V end lost 3 bases, the J end lost 3 bases, and 9 bases lay between the germline ends. The CDR3 has 13 residues. DNA of the CDR3: TGTGCCAGCAGCGACGGGACAAAAGAGACCCAGTACTTC. Its protein product is CASSDGTKETQYF.

This chain links TRBV30 with TRBJ1-1, with a weak D call TRBD1 (6 bases). The length of the CDR3 is 13 residues. The germline V gene has CDR1 GTSNPN and CDR2 SVGIG (reference sequence). With 7 bases removed from V and 1 base from J, the gap between germline ends came to 13 bases. The CDR3 sequence is CALDGQTNTEAFF. The DNA for the CDR3 is TGTGCCTTGGACGGACAGACGAACACTGAAGCTTTCTTT.

The CDR3 DNA is TGTGCCAGTAGTATAAAGGACAGGGGCCCCGCTAATGAAAAACTGTTTTTT. It is translated as CASSIKDRGPANEKLFF. The rearrangement joins TRBV19 to TRBJ1-4; 9 bases align to TRBD1. This CDR3 has 17 residues. V gave up 2 bases and J gave up 3 bases; unmatched junction bases: 7. Per germline, CDR1 LNHDA and CDR2 SQIVND (reference sequence).

Only a few counts were recorded for this clone. The chain combines TRBV5-4 with TRBJ2-3; no definite D call. There are 16 residues in the CDR3. Between the trimmed V and J ends, which lost 4 bases and 1 base, there was a span of 16 bases. Germline CDR1 SGHNT, CDR2 YYREEE (reference sequence). The CDR3 region is CASSRLGAPGTDTQYF. CDR3 sequence (DNA): TGTGCCAGCAGCCGTCTCGGAGCGCCGGGCACAGATACGCAGTATTTT. Full variable domain (outside the CDR3, taken from reference TRBV5-4 and TRBJ2-3): ETGVTQSPTHLIKTRGQQVTLRCSSQSGHNTVSWYQQALGQGPQFIFQYYREEENGRGNFPPRFSGLQFPNYSSELNVNALELDDSALYLCASSRLGAPGTDTQYFGPGTRLTVL.

Only a few counts were recorded for this clone. The rearrangement links TRBV4-2 to TRBJ2-3, with 10 bases identical to TRBD2. V shed 0 bases and J 5 bases; nucleotides not matched to a gene: 8. The CDR3 has 17 residues. Germline-derived CDR1 and CDR2 are LGHNA and YNFKEQ. This chain's CDR3 is CASSQDPAGGPGDTQYF. CDR3 sequence (DNA): TGTGCCAGCAGCCAAGACCCAGCGGGGGGGCCAGGAGATACGCAGTATTTT.